These 32 T cell receptor beta chains were all obtained from the same sample, sequenced in a study of STAT5B mutations in CD4+ large granular lymphocyte leukemia (dated by TCRdb to about 2022). Libraries were made using the immunoSEQ multiplex PCR assay. TCRdb stores this immuneACCESS table with in-frame sequences only. Part of the clones is absent; in the studies checked, under half of the shortfall reflects unresolved V genes, and no reason is known for the rest. Recorded for this sample are about 34,000 clones; around 88% of them occurred a single time. In total, the top ten clones hold approximately 0.97% of the sample. The sample taken for sequencing was CD4+ T cells from blood buffy coats. The receptors here all came from a human donor in good health.

The V and J genes are TRBV10-1 and TRBJ1-2; D gene uncertain. Germline V gene sequence: CDR1 WNHNN, CDR2 SYGVQD (reference sequence). V lost 10 bases to trimming and J lost 3 bases, with 15 bases between them. The CDR3 is 13 amino acids. DNA of the CDR3: TGCGCCACCTACCTGCCCGCCGACTATGGCTACACCTTC. Amino acid sequence: CATYLPADYGYTF.

The chain has TRBV7-2 and TRBJ2-7, with 9 bases fitting TRBD1. The germline gives CDR1 SGHTA, CDR2 FQGNSA. This CDR3 spans 14 amino acids. V dropped 3 bases and J dropped 6; count of bases not matched to a gene: 6. This chain's CDR3 is CASSFGTGTFEQYF. In DNA, the CDR3 is TGTGCCAGCAGCTTCGGGACAGGGACGTTCGAGCAGTACTTC.

This clone was counted once. The chain uses TRBV5-6 and TRBJ2-5; 10 bases agree with TRBD2. CDR1 and CDR2 from the germline V gene are SGHDT and YYEEEE. The CDR3 loop spans 14 amino acids. Losses at the gene ends were 5 bases for V and 5 bases for J; bases not matched to a gene: 6. The CDR3 is CASSSAGGGETQYF. The CDR3 region has the DNA TGTGCCAGCAGTTCAGCGGGAGGGGGGGAGACCCAGTACTTC.

V and J are TRBV6-6 and TRBJ1-5, with 9 bases lining up with TRBD1. After removal of 6 bases from V and 1 base from J, the junction contained 4 bases not matched to a gene. Germline CDR1 and CDR2: MNHNY and SVGAGI (reference sequence). The CDR3 length is 15 residues. The CDR3 region is CASRRTGGSNQPQHF. The CDR3 bases are TGTGCCAGCAGAAGAACAGGGGGCAGCAATCAGCCCCAGCATTTT.

This chain joins TRBV7-8 and TRBJ1-1; no definite D call. This CDR3 comprises 15 residues. Germline lookup yields CDR1 SGHVS and CDR2 FQNEAQ. With 0 bases removed from V and 8 bases from J, the gap between germline ends came to 16 bases. CDR3 sequence (DNA): TGTGCCAGCAGCTTAGCCCGCCTCCAAGACTCAGAAGCTTTCTTT. Its translation: CASSLARLQDSEAFF.

The chain is built from TRBV4-1 and TRBJ1-2, with D unclear. From germline, CDR1 is MGHRA and CDR2 YSYEKL. The CDR3 has 11 residues. Trimming pared 3 bases from V and 6 bases from J, leaving 5 bases between. CDR3 residues: CASSHSHGYTF. In nucleotides, the CDR3 is TGCGCCAGCAGCCACAGCCATGGCTACACCTTC.

The genes are TRBV20-1 and TRBJ1-5, with D possibly matching TRBD1 (6 bases). V was trimmed by 7 bases and J by 14 bases, leaving 18 bases between them. The CDR3 contains 11 residues. Germline V CDR1 and CDR2: DFQATT, SNEGSKA (reference sequence). CDR3 in amino acids: CSVPKGGQEHF. The CDR3 nucleotides are TGCAGTGTCCCCAAGGGGGGTCAAGAGCATTTT.

The rearrangement joins TRBV5-3 to TRBJ2-1, with D perhaps assigned TRBD1 or TRBD2 (6 bases each). TRBV5-3 is an open reading frame, and its role is uncertain. The CDR3 consists of 14 residues. Trimming removed 7 bases from V and 8 bases from J, with 19 bases in between. In DNA form, the CDR3 reads TGTGCCAGAGGGCCGGGACCCGGGGGCGATGAGCAGTTCTTC. Translated: CARGPGPGGDEQFF.

The chain links TRBV7-9 to TRBJ2-1; 7 nucleotides agree with TRBD2. The CDR3 consists of 13 residues. Per the germline V gene, CDR1 is SEHNR and CDR2 is FQNEAQ (reference sequence). The trim removed 0 bases at V and 8 bases at J, leaving 1 base unmatched. The CDR3 bases are TGTGCCAGCAGCTTAGCGGGGGGGGATGAGCAGTTCTTC. Translating gives CASSLAGGDEQFF.

This chain uses TRBV11-2 with TRBJ1-2; 11 bases agree with TRBD1. The germline V gene has CDR1 SGHAT and CDR2 FQNNGV. The CDR3 covers 18 residues. The V and J ends lost 2 bases and 7 bases, in that order; junction bases with no gene match: 15. CDR3 in amino acids: CASSLRLPGQGEGGGYTF. The CDR3 nucleotides read TGTGCCAGCAGCTTACGCCTTCCGGGACAGGGGGAAGGTGGTGGCTACACCTTC.

The chain couples TRBV7-8 to TRBJ1-2, with a possible D match to TRBD1 (6 bases). V was cut by 1 base and J by 4 bases, with 16 bases left in between. CDR3 size: 16 residues. Germline V CDR1 and CDR2: SGHVS, FQNEAQ. The CDR3 sequence is CASSLDLRGSRYGYTF. As DNA, the CDR3 is TGTGCCAGCAGCTTAGATCTCAGGGGATCTCGCTATGGCTACACCTTC.

V usage is TRBV11-2 and J usage is TRBJ1-2; unclear D gene. The ends were cut back, 4 bases at V and 4 bases at J, with 19 bases in the middle. The CDR3 sequence is 16 residues long. Germline values: CDR1 SGHAT, CDR2 FQNNGV. The CDR3 sequence is CASSSLMIIGRYGYTF. CDR3 sequence (DNA): TGTGCCAGCAGCTCTCTCATGATTATCGGTCGCTATGGCTACACCTTC.

The chain joins TRBV19 to TRBJ2-2; TRBD2 agrees at 7 bases. The V and J ends lost 1 base and 6 bases, in that order; junction bases with no gene match: 11. Germline lookup yields CDR1 LNHDA and CDR2 SQIVND (reference sequence). The CDR3 runs 17 residues. CDR3 loop: CASSIGGPGLYAGELFF. In DNA form, the CDR3 reads TGTGCCAGTAGTATAGGGGGACCGGGACTATACGCCGGGGAGCTGTTTTTT. Full variable domain (remainder filled in from reference TRBV19 and TRBJ2-2): DGGITQSPKYLFRKEGQNVTLSCEQNLNHDAMYWYRQDPGQGLRLIYYSQIVNDFQKGDIAEGYSVSREKKESFPLTVTSAQKNPTAFYLCASSIGGPGLYAGELFFGEGSRLTVL.

This chain uses TRBV11-3 with TRBJ2-7, with 8 bases that match TRBD2. CDR1 and CDR2 (germline): SGHNT, YENEEA. Trimming removed 5 bases from V and 7 bases from J; junction bases left unmatched: 16. There are 16 residues in the CDR3. CDR3 nucleotides: TGTGCCAGCAGCCCATATCAGGGAGCGGGAGTAGGGGAGCAGTACTTC. This encodes CASSPYQGAGVGEQYF.

The chain has TRBV7-2 and TRBJ2-6; the D is unclear. The germline V and J ends were trimmed by 2 bases and 6 bases, with 14 bases remaining between them. Germline CDR1 and CDR2: SGHTA and FQGNSA. CDR3 length equals 16 residues. The CDR3 coding sequence is TGTGCCAGCAGCTTACGGAGCGCAGCCGCGGCCAACGTCCTGACTTTC. This codes for CASSLRSAAAANVLTF.

The genes are TRBV4-3 and TRBJ2-1; 10 bases are a match to TRBD2. The V segment lost 3 bases and the J segment 6 bases; nucleotides outside the gene matches: 5. CDR3 length: 15 residues. Germline CDR1 is LGHNA and CDR2 is YSLEER. The CDR3 nucleotides are TGCGCCAGCAGCCACCCTAGCGGGGGAATCAATGAGCAGTTCTTC. This sequence encodes CASSHPSGGINEQFF.

The V call is TRBV19, the J call TRBJ1-1, with TRBD1 matching 10 bases. This CDR3 comprises 15 residues. Germline assignment: CDR1 LNHDA and CDR2 SQIVND (reference sequence). V was clipped by 3 bases and J by 7 bases; unmatched bases: 8. The CDR3 nucleotides are TGTGCCAGTAGTATGGGGTGGGACAGGGGCCGTGAAGCTTTCTTT. The encoded protein is CASSMGWDRGREAFF.

The chain uses TRBV6-5 and TRBJ1-4; 8 nucleotides match TRBD1. The germline CDR1 and CDR2 sequences are MNHEY and SVGAGI. The CDR3 covers 14 residues. V shed 6 bases, J shed 8 bases, and the junction held 8 bases outside the gene matches. In DNA, the CDR3 is TGTGCCAGCAGAGGGACAGGCCGTCTCGAAAAACTGTTTTTT. As protein: CASRGTGRLEKLFF.

The V and J genes are TRBV30 and TRBJ1-1; 7 bases agree with TRBD1. CDR3 length: 13 residues. V shed 2 bases and J 5 bases; nucleotides not matched to a gene: 5. Per the germline V gene, CDR1 is GTSNPN and CDR2 is SVGIG (reference sequence). The CDR3 bases are TGTGCCTGGAGTACGCAGGGGGGGACTGAAGCTTTCTTT. This encodes CAWSTQGGTEAFF.

The rearrangement links TRBV5-1 to TRBJ1-1, with 7 bases lining up with TRBD1. CDR3 length equals 15 residues. The germline gives CDR1 SGHRS, CDR2 YFSETQ. With V trimmed by 0 bases and J by 6 bases, 8 bases remained unmatched. In DNA form, the CDR3 reads TGCGCCAGCAGCTTGGAGACAGGGTGGGCTTCTGAAGCTTTCTTT. It specifies CASSLETGWASEAFF.

This rearrangement joins TRBV1 to TRBJ2-1; TRBD2 was called by the table and not checked on the DNA. TRBV1 is noted as a pseudogene. The CDR3 length is 16 residues. The CDR3 sequence is CTSSQDNPGDYNEQFF. Written as DNA, the CDR3 is TGCACCAGCAGCCAAGATAACCCGGGAGACTACAATGAGCAGTTCTTC.

A few counts support this clone. This sequence joins TRBV5-1 and TRBJ1-4; 11 bases map to TRBD1. J was trimmed by 7 bases and V by 1 base; bases with no gene match: 3. CDR1 is SGHRS, CDR2 YFSETQ, per germline. The length of the CDR3 is 15 residues. The DNA for the CDR3 is TGCGCCAGCAGCTTGCCCGGGACAGGGGGTGAAAAACTGTTTTTT. This encodes CASSLPGTGGEKLFF.

The DNA for the CDR3 is TGTGCCAGCTCACCACGGGGTATTTCGATCATGAACACTGAAGCTTTCTTT. Its translation is CASSPRGISIMNTEAFF. The J gene is TRBJ1-1, the V gene TRBV18; D is undetermined. The germline CDR1 and CDR2 sequences are KGHSH and LQKENI. This CDR3 comprises 17 residues. Trimming took off 1 base at V and 0 bases at J, with 15 bases between the two ends.

The J gene is TRBJ2-4, the V gene TRBV5-6, with D tentatively TRBD2 (7 bases). The CDR3 spans 15 residues. V was trimmed by 4 bases and J by 7 bases, leaving 18 bases between them. Germline CDR1 SGHDT, CDR2 YYEEEE. The CDR3 here is CASSLLGGGTNIQYF. In DNA, the CDR3 is TGTGCCAGCAGCCTACTAGGGGGGGGGACTAACATTCAGTACTTC.

This chain joins TRBV7-9 and TRBJ1-1, with 7 bases that match TRBD1. Trimming took 3 bases from V and 11 from J; bases not matched to a gene: 3. The length of the CDR3 is 11 residues. Germline-derived CDR1 and CDR2 are SEHNR and FQNEAQ (reference sequence). The CDR3 loop is CASSFGTEAFF. The CDR3 bases are TGTGCCAGCAGCTTCGGGACAGAGGCTTTCTTT.

This sequence joins TRBV11-2 and TRBJ1-2; D not resolved. Per germline, CDR1 SGHAT and CDR2 FQNNGV. The CDR3 sequence is 13 residues long. The V end lost 2 bases, the J end lost 8 bases, and 12 bases lay between the germline ends. The CDR3 region is CASSLSSRGGYTF. In DNA form, the CDR3 reads TGTGCCAGCAGCTTAAGCTCCCGGGGAGGCTACACCTTC.

The V call is TRBV6-1, the J call TRBJ1-1; TRBD1 agrees at 9 bases. The CDR3 extends over 15 amino acids. V lost 10 bases and J lost 5; bases outside the gene matches: 14. CDR1 and CDR2 (germline): MNHNS, SASEGT. The CDR3 sequence: CATIPGWTGVTEAFF. In DNA, the CDR3 is TGTGCCACCATCCCTGGGTGGACAGGGGTGACTGAAGCTTTCTTT.

The chain recombines TRBV11-2 with TRBJ1-1; D is ambiguous. The V and J ends lost 4 bases and 11 bases respectively, with 11 bases between them. The CDR3 is 11 residues long. The germline gives CDR1 SGHAT, CDR2 FQNNGV. The CDR3 DNA sequence: TGTGCCAGCAGCTCCTACATTACTGCTTTCTTT. Translating it yields CASSSYITAFF.

The chain recombines TRBV5-6 with TRBJ1-5; 9 nucleotides line up with TRBD1. V trimming: 0 bases; J trimming: 9 bases; junction bases outside the gene matches: 4. Germline V gene sequence: CDR1 SGHDT, CDR2 YYEEEE. CDR3 length equals 14 residues. In nucleotides, the CDR3 is TGTGCCAGCAGCTTGGGGACAGGGGAAGGGCCCCAGCATTTT. Protein product: CASSLGTGEGPQHF.

This clone was counted between two and nine times. The chain carries TRBV5-1 and TRBJ1-4; 9 bases match TRBD1. The trim removed 9 bases at V and 8 bases at J, leaving 14 bases unmatched. The CDR3 spans 15 residues. Germline assignment: CDR1 SGHRS and CDR2 YFSETQ. CDR3 loop: CATRLQGAIGEKLFF. The CDR3 bases are TGCGCCACACGATTACAGGGGGCGATTGGAGAAAAACTGTTTTTT.

CDR3 amino acids: CAISLARSHTPSYNEQFF. The CDR3, as DNA: TGTGCCATCAGTTTGGCCCGGTCCCATACCCCTTCCTACAATGAGCAGTTCTTC. The chain joins TRBV10-3 to TRBJ2-1; D uncertain. Looked up from germline, CDR1 is ENHRY and CDR2 is SYGVKD. Trimming pared 5 bases from V and 1 base from J, leaving 21 bases between. The CDR3 contains 18 residues.

This clone was observed once. V usage is TRBV12-5 and J usage is TRBJ2-5; the D gene is possibly TRBD2 (6 bases). This CDR3 has 15 amino acids. Trimming removed 2 bases at V and 11 bases at J, with 21 bases between. Germline-derived CDR1 and CDR2 are LGHNT and FRNRAP. CDR3 in DNA: TGTGCTAGTGGTTTGACCGTCGCCGGTAGGAGGGAGCAGTACTTC. Its protein product is CASGLTVAGRREQYF.